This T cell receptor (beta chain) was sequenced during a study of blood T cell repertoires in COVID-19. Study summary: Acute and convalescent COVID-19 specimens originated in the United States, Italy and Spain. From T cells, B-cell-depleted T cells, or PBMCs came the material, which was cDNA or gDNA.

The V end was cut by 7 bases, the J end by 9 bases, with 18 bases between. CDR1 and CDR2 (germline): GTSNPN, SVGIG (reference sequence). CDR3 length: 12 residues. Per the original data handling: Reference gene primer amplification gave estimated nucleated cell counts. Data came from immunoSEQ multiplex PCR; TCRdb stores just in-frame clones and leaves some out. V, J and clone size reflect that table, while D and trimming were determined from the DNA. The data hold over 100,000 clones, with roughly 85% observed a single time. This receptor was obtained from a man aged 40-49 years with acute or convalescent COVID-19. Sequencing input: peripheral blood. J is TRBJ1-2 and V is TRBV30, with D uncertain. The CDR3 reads CASQRSSGSYTF. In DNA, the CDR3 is TGTGCCTCCCAGAGGAGCTCGGGGAGCTACACCTTC.